These T cell receptor beta chains were read from a single sample in a study of blood T cell repertoires in COVID-19. Sequencing used immunoSEQ multiplex PCR; TCRdb keeps in-frame clones, though not all of them. Of 99,000 or so clones in the sample, 84% were seen once. Sequenced material: peripheral blood. All receptors come from a man aged 70-80 years with active or convalescent COVID-19. CDR3s leave out the opening cysteine and the closing phenylalanine or tryptophan. Fields, in order: V gene, CDR3 protein.

V gene: TRBV2; CDR3 protein: ASSGQTGGYGYT
V gene: TRBV5-1; CDR3 protein: ASSLESQGANTEAF
V gene: TRBV19; CDR3 protein: ASSIGVQKGEQY
V gene: TRBV19; CDR3 protein: ASSGVSGTGRYNEQF
V gene: TRBV6-1; CDR3 protein: ASSESVTGNYGYT
V gene: TRBV7-9; CDR3 protein: ASSPGLALNEQF
V gene: TRBV3-1/TRBV3-2; CDR3 protein: ASSQDTSGDTYEQY
V gene: TRBV5-1; CDR3 protein: ASSFGGTGGSNEQF
V gene: TRBV2; CDR3 protein: ASSETGGYNEQF
V gene: TRBV11-2; CDR3 protein: ASRSLAGSYEQY
V gene: TRBV7-2; CDR3 protein: ASSLVGGANTEAF
V gene: TRBV15; CDR3 protein: ATSPRTGVTEAF
V gene: TRBV3-1/TRBV3-2; CDR3 protein: ASSQSGNTEAF
V gene: TRBV5-1; CDR3 protein: ATGVAPNTEAF
V gene: TRBV3-1/TRBV3-2; CDR3 protein: ASRGFQGSF
V gene: TRBV5-6; CDR3 protein: ASSLGARVYGYT
V gene: TRBV5-1; CDR3 protein: ASSAGQGNQPQH
V gene: TRBV29-1; CDR3 protein: SAATATTTDTQY
V gene: TRBV28; CDR3 protein: ASRPTSGGAFNEQF
V gene: TRBV3-1/TRBV3-2; CDR3 protein: ASSSRDTYNSPLH
V gene: TRBV18; CDR3 protein: ASSQHPGDEQY
V gene: TRBV12-3/TRBV12-4; CDR3 protein: ASRLQGDEKLF
V gene: TRBV11-2; CDR3 protein: ASSPSGGTEAF
V gene: TRBV7-8; CDR3 protein: ASSLRDSFYEQY
V gene: TRBV28; CDR3 protein: ASSLRQGAGSGNTIY
V gene: TRBV5-1; CDR3 protein: ASSLEGGQGNEQF
V gene: TRBV3-1/TRBV3-2; CDR3 protein: ASSRTEIGYGYT
V gene: TRBV30; CDR3 protein: AWSQGQGGKDTQY
V gene: TRBV12-2; CDR3 protein: ASRLGMTSEAF
V gene: TRBV7-2; CDR3 protein: ASSFSGRAGEQY